This is a list of T cell receptor beta chains from one sample in a study of cytomegalovirus exposure and HLA in healthy donors. Clones were read by immunoSEQ multiplex PCR, and TCRdb kept only the in-frame ones, dropping some. Its clone listing holds tens of thousands of clones. Material for sequencing was PBMCs. The receptor source for this set is a male donor in good health and CMV-seronegative. Both conserved end residues are part of each CDR3. D genes are given only for firm matches.

D gene | J gene | V gene | CDR3 DNA | CDR3 protein
NA | TRBJ1-2 | TRBV5-6 | TGTGCCAGCAGTTATGGGGCCTATGGCTACACCTTC | CASSYGAYGYTF
TRBD2 | TRBJ2-1 | TRBV12-5 | TGTGCTAGTGGACCGAGCGGGGGTGATGAGCAGTTCTTC | CASGPSGGDEQFF
TRBD1 | TRBJ2-7 | TRBV7-3 | TGTGCCAGCAGCTTAAAGGACAGGGACCACGAGCAGTACTTC | CASSLKDRDHEQYF
NA | TRBJ2-7 | TRBV6-6 | TGTGCCAGCAATGGGCTCTCCTACGAGCAGTACTTC | CASNGLSYEQYF
NA | TRBJ1-2 | TRBV27 | TGTGCCAGCAGCCCCTTGGGGCCTGACAAACTCTATGGCTACACCTTC | CASSPLGPDKLYGYTF
TRBD2 | TRBJ2-5 | TRBV10-1 | TGCGCCAGCAGGGATCTAGCGGGAGGGCGCCAAGAGACCCAGTACTTC | CASRDLAGGRQETQYF
TRBD1 | TRBJ2-7 | TRBV6-6 | TGTGCCAGCGCTAGGACAGGCGAGCAGTACTTC | CASARTGEQYF
NA | TRBJ2-3 | TRBV4-1 | TGCGCCAGCAGCCAAGATGAGGAAAGAGATACGCAGTATTTT | CASSQDEERDTQYF
TRBD2 | TRBJ2-1 | TRBV7-9 | TGTGCCAGCGAAGACCTGAGTCGGCGGGGGGGCAATGAGCAGTTCTTC | CASEDLSRRGGNEQFF
NA | TRBJ2-5 | TRBV7-6 | TGTGCCAGCAGCTTAGCGCTGACAGCAGGCCAAGAGACCCAGTACTTC | CASSLALTAGQETQYF
TRBD1 | TRBJ1-4 | TRBV6-5 | TGTGCCAGCAGCAAGGGACAGTCCGGAGACAAACTGTTTTTT | CASSKGQSGDKLFF
NA | TRBJ2-1 | TRBV7-7 | TGTGCTAGCAGCTTAGGGGGAGGGAATTATGAGCAGTTCTTC | CASSLGGGNYEQFF
TRBD1 | TRBJ1-1 | TRBV11-2 | TGTGCCAGCAGCTCTTACAGGGGAGGCACTGAAGCTTTCTTT | CASSSYRGGTEAFF
TRBD2 | TRBJ2-3 | TRBV18 | TGTGCCAGCTCAAGAGCGGGAATCACAGATACGCAGTATTTT | CASSRAGITDTQYF
TRBD2 | TRBJ2-1 | TRBV27 | TGTGCCAGCAGCCCACTAGCGGGAGGGCCCAATGAGCAGTTCTTC | CASSPLAGGPNEQFF
NA | TRBJ2-3 | TRBV5-4 | TGTGCCAGCAGCCCTCCCGGTGTGGGCACAGATACGCAGTATTTT | CASSPPGVGTDTQYF
TRBD1 | TRBJ2-7 | TRBV5-6 | TGTGCCAGCAGCTTCCCGACAGGGGTCCACGAGCAGTACTTC | CASSFPTGVHEQYF
NA | TRBJ1-1 | TRBV5-1 | TGCGCCAGCAGCTTAAATCAGGGGAACACTGAAGCTTTCTTT | CASSLNQGNTEAFF
TRBD2 | TRBJ2-7 | TRBV7-2 | TGTGCCAGCAGTCCTCCTTATAGCGGGAGCCACGAGCAGTACTTC | CASSPPYSGSHEQYF
TRBD2 | TRBJ2-7 | TRBV19 | TGTGCCAGTAGTATAGGCGGGGGAACCGGGGCCTACGAGCAGTACTTC | CASSIGGGTGAYEQYF
TRBD2 | TRBJ2-1 | TRBV19 | TGTGCCAGTAGTATAGATCCTTGGCGGGAGCCCCCTACCGGACCCTACAATGAGCAGTTCTTC | CASSIDPWREPPTGPYNEQFF
TRBD1 | TRBJ2-4 | TRBV4-1 | TGCGCCAGCAGCCAAGGACAGGGTTACCTTTTAGCCAAAAACATTCAGTACTTC | CASSQGQGYLLAKNIQYF
NA | TRBJ2-7 | TRBV15 | TGTGCCACCAGCAGAGATCGGCAGGGCCACGAGCAGTACTTC | CATSRDRQGHEQYF